This TCR beta chain appears in the sequencing data of a study of cytomegalovirus exposure and HLA in healthy donors. Study-wide results and caveats: CMV serostatus was the only recorded immune exposure for donors.

Healthy people donating bone marrow made up the donors. The PCR ran on 60 Vbeta and 13 Jbeta primers. Only in-frame clones appear in the TCRdb table, and some are missing; sequencing was by immunoSEQ multiplex PCR. Among 55,000 to 75,000 clones listed, around 62% were seen once. This clone was detected many times. Its antigen is not identified. V shed 4 bases and J 7 bases; nucleotides not matched to a gene: 4. CDR3 length: 14 residues. Germline loops: CDR1 MNHNY, CDR2 SVGAGI (reference sequence). Sequencing was carried out using PBMCs. This TCR was sampled from a man aged 40-55 years in good health and CMV-seropositive. The chain employs TRBV6-6 and TRBJ1-4; 9 nucleotides match TRBD1. The CDR3 is CASSSGTGREKLFF. The DNA for the CDR3 is TGTGCCAGCAGTTCCGGGACAGGGCGTGAAAAACTGTTTTTT.